Following are 15 T cell receptor beta chains from one sample sequenced in a study of blood T cell repertoires in COVID-19. Measured with immunoSEQ multiplex PCR; TCRdb has only the in-frame clones, and not every one. This table holds around 65,000 clones, 75% to 90% found once. The sample comprised peripheral blood. These receptors were collected from a human donor in a cohort sampled during active COVID-19.

The chain recombines TRBV5-1 with TRBJ2-1; 10 bases map to TRBD2. Unmatched junction bases numbered 3, after V lost 4 bases and J lost 2 bases. CDR1 and CDR2 from the germline V gene are SGHRS and YFSETQ. The CDR3 totals 15 residues. The CDR3 here is CASSASGGAYNEQFF. The CDR3 region has the DNA TGCGCCAGCAGCGCTAGCGGGGGAGCCTACAATGAGCAGTTCTTC.

The chain couples TRBV5-1 to TRBJ1-1; the match to TRBD1 covers 9 bases. There are 15 residues in the CDR3. The V gene end was trimmed by 0 bases and the J gene end by 1 base; junction bases not matched to a gene: 1. Germline values: CDR1 SGHRS, CDR2 YFSETQ. CDR3 sequence reads: CASSLAQGANTEAFF. The CDR3 DNA reads TGCGCCAGCAGCTTGGCACAGGGGGCGAACACTGAAGCTTTCTTT.

As regards this clone: An end of the junction does not agree with germline; a read error may underlie this. This sequence joins TRBV19 and TRBJ1-1, with a weak D call TRBD1 (6 bases). The CDR3 is 15 residues long. In germline, CDR1 is LNHDA, CDR2 SQIVND (reference sequence). This chain's CDR3 is CASSVDRLLNTEAFF. CDR3 bases: TGTGCCAGTAGTGTAGACAGGCTGCTGAACACTGAAGCTTTCTTT.

The chain carries TRBV5-1 and TRBJ2-5; tentative D call: TRBD2 (5 bases). The CDR3 covers 15 residues. Trimming took 4 bases from V and 0 from J, leaving 13 bases between them. Germline loops: CDR1 SGHRS, CDR2 YFSETQ. The CDR3 nucleotides read TGCGCCAGCAGCCCTCTGACGGGGAACCAAGAGACCCAGTACTTC. Its translation: CASSPLTGNQETQYF.

V usage is TRBV21-1 and J usage is TRBJ2-7; the DNA was not used to check the table's D call, TRBD2. TRBV21-1 is a pseudogene locus. The CDR3 has 19 amino acids. DNA of the CDR3: TGTGCCAGCAGCAAAGGCCCTCGGGCGCTAGCGGGGGGGTGCTTCGGGCAGTACGTC. Protein sequence: CASSKGPRALAGGCFGQYV.

The chain is built from TRBV7-2 and TRBJ2-3; D is perhaps TRBD2 (5 bases). The CDR3 contains 15 residues. V shed 2 bases and J shed 2 bases, with 11 bases lying between them. The V gene's germline CDR1 is SGHTA and CDR2 FQGNSA. CDR3 bases: TGTGCCAGCAGCTTATTTGGGGAGACCACAGATACGCAGTATTTT. The encoded protein is CASSLFGETTDTQYF.

The V and J genes are TRBV6-5 and TRBJ2-2; D call uncertain. CDR3 size: 14 residues. Germline loops: CDR1 MNHEY, CDR2 SVGAGI. The germline V and J ends were trimmed by 7 bases and 0 bases, with 9 bases remaining between them. CDR3 in DNA: TGTGCCAGCACCAAAAATGCGAACACCGGGGAGCTGTTTTTT. Protein product: CASTKNANTGELFF.

V gene TRBV30 combines with J gene TRBJ2-1; 7 bases agree with TRBD2. There are 14 residues in the CDR3. The germline gives CDR1 GTSNPN, CDR2 SVGIG (reference sequence). After removal of 5 bases from V and 10 bases from J, the junction contained 14 bases not matched to a gene. Here the CDR3 DNA reads TGTGCCTGGGACCCCCGGGGGGACCTCGGGGAGCAGTTCTTC. The encoded protein is CAWDPRGDLGEQFF.

The chain joins TRBV5-4 to TRBJ1-3, with D possibly matching TRBD1 (5 bases). Germline CDR1 and CDR2: SGHNT and YYREEE (reference sequence). The ends were cut back, 4 bases at V and 2 bases at J, with 19 bases in the middle. There are 17 residues in the CDR3. The CDR3 region is CASSPGQGRRTGNTIYF. In nucleotides, the CDR3 is TGTGCCAGCAGCCCCGGACAAGGCCGCAGGACTGGAAACACCATATATTTT.

This clone was seen a handful of times. This rearrangement joins TRBV3-1 (or the pseudogene TRBV3-2) to TRBJ2-2; 8 nucleotides align to TRBD1. Per the germline V gene, CDR1 is LGHDT and CDR2 is YNNKEL (reference sequence). With V trimmed by 4 bases and J by 1 base, 5 bases remained unmatched. This CDR3 is 16 amino acids long. In DNA, the CDR3 is TGTGCCAGCAGCCCGCCCGGGACAGGGAACACCGGGGAGCTGTTTTTT. Translated: CASSPPGTGNTGELFF.

The chain carries TRBV7-8 and TRBJ1-1, with D uncertain. The V end was cut by 1 base, the J end by 4 bases, with 10 bases between. The CDR3 totals 14 residues. The germline gives CDR1 SGHVS, CDR2 FQNEAQ. CDR3 DNA sequence: TGTGCCAGCAGCTTAGGGCAGGCAACCACTGAAGCTTTCTTT. Translated, it gives CASSLGQATTEAFF.

The chain combines TRBV29-1 with TRBJ1-3; TRBD1 is a possible D gene (5 bases). Looked up from germline, CDR1 is SQVTM and CDR2 is ANQGSEA. V lost 3 bases, J lost 4 bases, and 10 bases lay in between. CDR3 length equals 13 residues. The DNA for the CDR3 is TGCAGCGTTGACAGGGCCCCCGGAAACACCATATATTTT. Its protein product is CSVDRAPGNTIYF.

V usage is TRBV6-6 and J usage is TRBJ2-7; perhaps TRBD1 as D (6 bases). Per the germline V gene, CDR1 is MNHNY and CDR2 is SVGAGI (reference sequence). CDR3 size: 13 residues. V dropped 5 bases and J dropped 5 bases, with 13 bases sitting between them. The CDR3 region is CASSHHREDEQYF. CDR3 nucleotide sequence: TGTGCCAGCAGTCACCACAGGGAAGACGAGCAGTACTTC.

This clone was seen a single time. This sequence joins TRBV7-2 and TRBJ1-2; D may be TRBD1 (5 bases). Between the trimmed V and J ends, which lost 1 base and 8 bases, there was a span of 20 bases. This CDR3 is built from 16 residues. The germline CDR1 and CDR2 sequences are SGHTA and FQGNSA. CDR3 residues: CASSLDRLKGPGGYTF. In DNA, the CDR3 is TGTGCCAGCAGCTTAGATCGCCTCAAGGGGCCTGGGGGCTACACCTTC.

The chain's CDR3 is CASSQATSGGPQGELFF. CDR3 nucleotide sequence: TGTGCCAGCAGCCAGGCTACTAGCGGGGGGCCCCAAGGGGAGCTGTTTTTT. The chain links TRBV3-1 (or the pseudogene TRBV3-2) to TRBJ2-2; TRBD2 agrees at 12 bases. Germline lookup yields CDR1 LGHDT and CDR2 YNNKEL (reference sequence). The CDR3 extends over 17 amino acids. The junction had 10 bases not matched to a gene; V was cut back by 3 bases and J by 8 bases.